Sequencing of this T cell receptor (beta chain) was carried out in a study of siplizumab effects on memory and regulatory T cells. General observations from the study: Of the proliferating CD4+ or CD8+ clones, roughly 75-96% lacked a naive or memory phenotype that could be assigned.

Germline V gene data show CDR1 as KGHSH and CDR2 as LQKENI. The CDR3 totals 16 residues. V was clipped by 3 bases and J by 6 bases, with 19 bases between them. With respect to this clone: Its antigen remains unidentified.

Sequencing was performed with immunoSEQ multiplex PCR; in TCRdb, only in-frame clones are kept and a portion is missing. This table has tens of thousands of clones, 88% appearing once. Sequenced: Tregs sorted from blood. This TCR derives from a human donor in good health. The J gene is TRBJ2-3, the V gene TRBV18; D is perhaps TRBD2 (6 bases). The CDR3 protein is CASSPRWAGSNDTQYF. DNA of the CDR3: TGTGCCAGCTCACCCCGCTGGGCGGGGTCTAATGATACGCAGTATTTT.